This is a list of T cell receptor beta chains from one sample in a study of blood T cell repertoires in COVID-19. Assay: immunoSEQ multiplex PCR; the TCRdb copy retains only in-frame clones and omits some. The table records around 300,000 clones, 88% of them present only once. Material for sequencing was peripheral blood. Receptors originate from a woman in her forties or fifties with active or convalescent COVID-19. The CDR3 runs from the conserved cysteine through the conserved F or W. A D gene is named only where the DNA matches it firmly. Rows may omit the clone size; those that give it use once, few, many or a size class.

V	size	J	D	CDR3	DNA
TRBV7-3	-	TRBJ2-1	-	CASSLSGGTVQNEQFF	TGTGCCAGCAGCTTAAGTGGAGGGACAGTCCAAAATGAGCAGTTCTTC
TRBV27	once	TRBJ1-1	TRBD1	CASSQRQGFGPEAFF	TGTGCCAGCAGTCAGAGACAGGGTTTCGGTCCTGAAGCTTTCTTT
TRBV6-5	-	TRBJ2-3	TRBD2	CASSLLAGGQADTQYF	TGTGCCAGCAGTTTATTAGCGGGCGGGCAGGCAGATACGCAGTATTTT
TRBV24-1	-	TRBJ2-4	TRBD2	CATSDFSSGNNIQYF	TGTGCCACCAGTGATTTTTCTAGCGGGAATAACATTCAGTACTTC
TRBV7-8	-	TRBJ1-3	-	CASSFRQFPKGNTIYF	TGTGCCAGCAGCTTCCGACAATTTCCTAAGGGAAACACCATATATTTT
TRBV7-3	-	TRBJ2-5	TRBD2	CASSSGLAGEAQYF	TGTGCCAGCAGCTCGGGACTAGCGGGGGAGGCCCAGTACTTC
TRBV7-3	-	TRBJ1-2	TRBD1	CASSSRQGTYYGYTF	TGTGCCAGCAGCTCCCGACAGGGGACGTACTATGGCTACACCTTC
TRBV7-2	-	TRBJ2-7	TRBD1	CASSLAPGTGGRSYEQYF	TGTGCCAGCAGCTTAGCGCCGGGGACAGGGGGAAGGTCCTACGAGCAGTACTTC
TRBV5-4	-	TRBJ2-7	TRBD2	CASSRWEGSYEQYF	TGTGCCAGCAGCCGGTGGGAGGGGTCCTACGAGCAGTACTTC
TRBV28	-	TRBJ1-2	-	CASSFVNRFYYGYTF	TGTGCCAGCAGTTTTGTTAACAGATTCTACTATGGCTACACCTTC
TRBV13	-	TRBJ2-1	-	CASSFTSLPEQFF	TGTGCCAGCAGCTTTACTAGCCTGCCTGAGCAGTTCTTC
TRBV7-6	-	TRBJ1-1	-	CASSPGTLNTEAFF	TGTGCCAGCAGCCCAGGGACTTTGAACACTGAAGCTTTCTTT
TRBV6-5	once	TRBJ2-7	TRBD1	CATTRQGSGHEQYF	TGTGCCACGACCCGACAGGGGTCTGGCCACGAGCAGTACTTC
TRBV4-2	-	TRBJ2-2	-	CASSQVARDSGELFF	TGTGCCAGCAGCCAAGTCGCGCGCGATTCCGGGGAGCTGTTTTTT
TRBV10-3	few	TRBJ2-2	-	CAISGGSHTGELFF	TGTGCCATCAGTGGAGGCTCTCACACCGGGGAGCTGTTTTTT
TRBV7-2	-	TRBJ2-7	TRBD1	CASSYGQAYEQYF	TGTGCCAGCAGCTACGGACAGGCCTACGAGCAGTACTTC
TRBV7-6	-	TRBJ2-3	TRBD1	CASSKGQGADTQYF	TGTGCCAGCAGCAAGGGACAGGGAGCAGATACGCAGTATTTT
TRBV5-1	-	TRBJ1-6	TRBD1	CASSLEGAGNSPLHF	TGCGCCAGCAGCTTGGAGGGGGCCGGGAATTCACCCCTCCACTTT
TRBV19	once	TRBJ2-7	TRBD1	CASSPGGAYEQYF	TGTGCCAGTAGCCCAGGGGGCGCCTACGAGCAGTACTTC
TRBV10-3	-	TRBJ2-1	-	CAISEGFGQPKDEQFF	TGTGCCATCAGTGAAGGCTTTGGACAGCCAAAGGATGAGCAGTTCTTC
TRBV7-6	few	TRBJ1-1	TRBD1	CASSPDRVRDTEAFF	TGTGCCAGCAGCCCCGACAGGGTCCGGGACACTGAAGCTTTCTTT
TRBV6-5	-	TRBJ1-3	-	CASSYRQAGNTIYF	TGTGCCAGCAGTTACCGACAGGCCGGAAACACCATATATTTT
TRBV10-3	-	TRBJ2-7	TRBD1	CAISDHRGTEQYF	TGTGCCATCAGTGACCACAGGGGGACCGAGCAGTACTTC
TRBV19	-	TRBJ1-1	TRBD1	CASSLRTGGAAEAFF	TGTGCCAGTAGTCTCCGGACAGGGGGAGCCGCTGAAGCTTTCTTT
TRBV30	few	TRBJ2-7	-	CAWSVLRGQRAYEQYF	TGTGCCTGGAGTGTATTGCGGGGGCAGAGGGCCTACGAGCAGTACTTC
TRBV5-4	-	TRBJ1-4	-	CASSHGTTNEKLFF	TGTGCCAGCAGCCACGGGACAACTAATGAAAAACTGTTTTTT
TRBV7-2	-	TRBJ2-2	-	CASRLLQAGTELFF	TGTGCCAGCCGTCTCCTTCAAGCTGGTACGGAGCTGTTTTTT
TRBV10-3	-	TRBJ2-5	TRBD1	CAISESGTGGSRETQYF	TGTGCCATCAGTGAGTCCGGGACAGGGGGCTCACGAGAGACCCAGTACTTC
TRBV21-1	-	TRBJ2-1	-	CASSKRQGLAGDRDEQFF	TGTGCCAGCAGCAAACGCCAGGGACTAGCGGGAGATCGCGATGAGCAGTTCTTC
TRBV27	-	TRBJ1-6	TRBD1	CASRDRESGLRSPLHF	TGTGCCAGCAGAGACAGGGAGTCGGGTTTACGCTCACCCCTCCACTTT
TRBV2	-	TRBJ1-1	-	CASRRGGSSRMNTEAFF	TGTGCCAGCAGGAGAGGAGGTAGCTCGAGGATGAACACTGAAGCTTTCTTT
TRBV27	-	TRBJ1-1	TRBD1	CASSLGTGVATEAFF	TGTGCCAGCAGTTTGGGGACAGGGGTCGCCACTGAAGCTTTCTTT
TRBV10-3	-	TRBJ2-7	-	CAISEELYEQYF	TGTGCCATCAGTGAGGAACTTTACGAGCAGTACTTC
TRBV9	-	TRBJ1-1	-	CASSVVPTGAEAFF	TGTGCCAGCAGCGTAGTTCCCACGGGGGCTGAAGCTTTCTTT
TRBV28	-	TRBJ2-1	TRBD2	CASSSGKRGVNYNEQFF	TGTGCCAGCAGTTCCGGAAAGCGGGGGGTAAATTACAATGAGCAGTTCTTC
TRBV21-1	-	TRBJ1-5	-	CASALQKGQGEDLRDQPQHF	TGTGCCAGCGCACTCCAAAAGGGACAGGGGGAGGATTTGCGCGATCAGCCCCAGCATTTT
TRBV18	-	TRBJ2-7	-	CASSPNSNYEQYF	TGTGCCAGCTCACCGAACAGTAATTACGAGCAGTACTTC
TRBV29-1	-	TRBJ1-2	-	CSARDTRGGNYGYTF	TGCAGCGCCCGGGACACCCGGGGTGGTAACTATGGCTACACCTTC
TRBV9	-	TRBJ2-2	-	CASSTRSQGTGELFF	TGTGCCAGCAGCACCCGGTCGCAGGGCACCGGGGAGCTGTTTTTT
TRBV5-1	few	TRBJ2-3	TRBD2	CASHPGLADTDTQYF	TGCGCCAGCCACCCGGGACTAGCGGACACAGATACGCAGTATTTT
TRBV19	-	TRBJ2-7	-	CASSIASTYEQYF	TGTGCCAGTAGTATTGCGTCAACCTACGAGCAGTACTTC
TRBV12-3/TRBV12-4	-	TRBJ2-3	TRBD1	CASSSYRGDTQYF	TGTGCCAGCAGTTCTTACAGGGGGGATACGCAGTATTTT
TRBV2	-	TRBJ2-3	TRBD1	CASSMHSGTGATDTQYF	TGTGCCAGCAGTATGCACTCCGGGACAGGCGCCACAGATACGCAGTATTTT
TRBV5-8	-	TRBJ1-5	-	CASGWGGPSAQPQHF	TGTGCCAGCGGCTGGGGGGGGCCCTCCGCTCAGCCCCAGCATTTT
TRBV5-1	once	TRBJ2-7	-	CASSSGAGYEQYF	TGCGCCAGCAGCTCAGGGGCCGGCTACGAGCAGTACTTC
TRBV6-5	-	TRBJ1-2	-	CAVRSHYGYTF	TGTGCCGTACGGTCACACTATGGCTACACCTTC
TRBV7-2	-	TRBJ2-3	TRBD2	CASSLGLAGGGSTDTQYF	TGTGCCAGCAGCTTAGGACTAGCGGGAGGTGGGAGCACAGATACGCAGTATTTT
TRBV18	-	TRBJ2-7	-	CASSPQENSYEQYF	TGTGCCAGCTCACCCCAGGAAAACTCCTACGAGCAGTACTTC